Given below is one T cell receptor (beta chain) in context. Its antigen is unknown. The data originate from a study of T cell responses to AZD1222 COVID-19 vaccine. CDR1 and CDR2 from the germline V gene are SGHTA and FQGNSA. Trimming pared 5 bases from V and 2 bases from J, leaving 9 bases between. The length of the CDR3 is 13 residues. Whole-study results and caveats: Only a handful of people who got AZD1222 tested seropositive at baseline.

Some clones are missing from TCRdb's copy, which holds only in-frame ones; the method was immunoSEQ multiplex PCR. The data contain under 150,000 clones, roughly 88% of them singletons. This specimen consisted of peripheral blood, obtained on day 0 of AZD1222 vaccination. The chain joins TRBV7-2 to TRBJ1-2, with D uncertain. The clonotype originates from an adult in good health. In nucleotides, the CDR3 is TGTGCCAGCAGCCCGACGGCCAACTATGGCTACACCTTC. This translates into CASSPTANYGYTF.